The clone carrying this TCR beta chain was seen repeatedly, ten times or more. This sample was included in a study of identical twins. TCRdb reprocessed the 5' RACE reads via MiXCR and lists one record per CDR3 protein. The data show hundreds of thousands of distinct CDR3 sequences, with 18% seen just once and around 14% held by the top ten. With 6 bases removed from V and 9 bases from J, the gap between germline ends came to 15 bases. The CDR3 has 13 residues. Separately, the same data were catalogued under a study of T cells expressing NK-cell markers. That work adds: Among several donors, these clonotypes also ranked first in the CD3+CD56-NKG2C+ fraction.

V gene TRBV12-3 or TRBV12-4 combines with J gene TRBJ1-3; no clear D gene. The receptor was isolated from a woman aged 18-29 years in good health. The sequencing input was PBMCs. The CDR3 nucleotides are TGTGCCAGCAGCTCCGACCGTGGAGGCACCATATATTTT. This gives the protein CASSSDRGGTIYF.